This TCR beta chain is drawn from a study of blood T cell repertoires in COVID-19. Study overall: COVID-19 samples from acute and convalescent phases originated in the United States, Italy and Spain.

V was pared by 1 base and J by 5 bases, with 7 bases of the junction left unmatched. Germline CDR1 and CDR2: MNHEY and SVGAGI. The CDR3 has 15 residues. Source study methods: It was from reference gene primer amplification that nucleated cell counts were estimated. TCRdb keeps only in-frame clones here, not all; method: immunoSEQ multiplex PCR. The V and J calls and the clone size are those of that table, but D and trimming were determined from the DNA. The sample records around 340,000 clones, 65% to 90% being singletons. Recruits, aged roughly 18 to 89 years, lived in around 24 US areas. Participant-given clinical history determined each cohort assignment.

Sample: PBMCs or T cells enriched from blood (not recorded which). The chain recombines TRBV6-5 with TRBJ1-1, with 7 nucleotides matching TRBD1. This TCR came from a woman between 40 and 50 years old with acute COVID-19. CDR3 amino acids: CASSYLLQGWTEAFF. DNA of the CDR3: TGTGCCAGCAGTTACTTACTACAGGGGTGGACTGAAGCTTTCTTT.